The clone carrying this TCR beta chain was recorded many times. The target antigen is unknown. This sample stems from a study of Graves' ophthalmopathy and Graves' hyperthyroidism. Hyperthyroidism patients were newly diagnosed, ill under 2 months, and aged 18 to 65 years. The authors diagnosed from clinical symptoms, serum thyroxine, TRAb, thyroid ultrasound and orbital computed tomography. The study, taken as a whole, reports: The model reached around 70% sensitivity and under 75% specificity for predicting ophthalmopathy progression.

From RNA, the CDR3 regions of TCR beta chains were amplified and sequenced. First-round RT-PCR relied on HTBI primers, and a second-round multiplex PCR came next. TCRdb recomputed calls from the multiplex PCR reads with MiXCR, one row per CDR3 protein. The sample has roughly 1.1 million distinct CDR3 sequences, about two fifths seen once; the top ten hold approximately 10%. This CDR3 spans 14 amino acids. Germline V lookup: CDR1 PRHDT, CDR2 FYEKMQ (reference sequence). V lost 5 bases to trimming and J lost 0 bases, with 5 bases between them. What was sequenced was peripheral blood or thyroid tissue (not recorded which). This chain uses TRBV13 with TRBJ2-6, with D unresolved. The origin of this receptor is an adult man with Graves' hyperthyroidism. The CDR3 spells CASSPNSGANVLTF. As DNA, the CDR3 is TGTGCCAGCAGCCCCAACTCTGGGGCCAACGTCCTGACTTTC.